This T cell receptor (beta chain) was profiled in a study of blood T cell repertoires in COVID-19. Whole-study context: Samples came from the United States, Italy and Spain, spanning acute and convalescent COVID-19. Sources were T cells, B-cell-depleted T cells, or PBMCs; the material itself was cDNA or gDNA.

The authors' processing: Nucleated cell number was recorded as an estimate derived from reference gene primer amplification. Using immunoSEQ multiplex PCR, the repertoire was profiled, and TCRdb retains in-frame clones only, with some absent. V, J and clone size reflect that table, while D and trimming were determined from the DNA. The table has some 200,000 clones, under 85% seen once. CDR3 length: 16 amino acids. This clone has only a few counts. The sequenced material came from peripheral blood. The J gene is TRBJ2-1, the V gene TRBV21-1; the listed D gene, TRBD2, was not tested against the DNA. TRBV21-1 is a known pseudogene. This sequence was found in a woman at least 80 years old with acute or convalescent COVID-19. The CDR3 loop is CASSGLAGGNNNEQFF. The DNA for the CDR3 is TGTGCCAGCAGCGGACTAGCGGGGGGTAATAACAATGAGCAGTTCTTC.